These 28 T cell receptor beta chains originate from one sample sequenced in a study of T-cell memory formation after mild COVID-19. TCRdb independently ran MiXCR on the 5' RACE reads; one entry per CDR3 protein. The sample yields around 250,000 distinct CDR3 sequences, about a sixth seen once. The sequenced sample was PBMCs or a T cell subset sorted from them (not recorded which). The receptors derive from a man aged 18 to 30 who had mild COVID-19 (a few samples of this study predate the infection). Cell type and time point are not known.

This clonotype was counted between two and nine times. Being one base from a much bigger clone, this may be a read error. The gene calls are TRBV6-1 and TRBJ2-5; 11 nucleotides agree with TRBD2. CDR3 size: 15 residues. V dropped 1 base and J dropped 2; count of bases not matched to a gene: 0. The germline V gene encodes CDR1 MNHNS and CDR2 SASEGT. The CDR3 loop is CASSEVAGGQETQYF. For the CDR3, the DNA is TGTGCCAGCAGTGAAGTAGCGGGGGGGCAAGAGACCCAGTACTTC.

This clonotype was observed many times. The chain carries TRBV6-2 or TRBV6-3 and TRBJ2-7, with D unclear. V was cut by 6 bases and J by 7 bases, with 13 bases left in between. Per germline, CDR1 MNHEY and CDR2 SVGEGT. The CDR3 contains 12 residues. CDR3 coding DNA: TGTGCCAGCAGCCGTAGACTCGGGGAGCAGTACGTC. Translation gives CASSRRLGEQYV.

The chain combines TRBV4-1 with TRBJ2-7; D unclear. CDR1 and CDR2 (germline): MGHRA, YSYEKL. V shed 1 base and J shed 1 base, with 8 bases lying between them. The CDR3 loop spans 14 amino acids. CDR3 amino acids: CASSQARQSYEQYF. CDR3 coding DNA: TGCGCCAGCAGCCAAGCTCGTCAGTCCTACGAGCAGTACTTC.

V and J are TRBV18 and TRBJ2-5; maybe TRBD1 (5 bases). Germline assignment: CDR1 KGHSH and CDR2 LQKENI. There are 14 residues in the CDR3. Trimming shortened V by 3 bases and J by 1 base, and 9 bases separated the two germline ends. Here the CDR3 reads CASSPLQAQETQYF. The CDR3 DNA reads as TGTGCCAGCTCACCGTTACAGGCCCAAGAGACCCAGTACTTC.

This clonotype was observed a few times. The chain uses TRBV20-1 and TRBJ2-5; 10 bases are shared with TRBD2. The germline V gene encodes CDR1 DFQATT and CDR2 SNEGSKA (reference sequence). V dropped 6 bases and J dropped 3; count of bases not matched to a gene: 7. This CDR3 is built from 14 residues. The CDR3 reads CSADSSGGEETQYF. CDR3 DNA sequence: TGCAGTGCCGATTCTAGCGGGGGAGAAGAGACCCAGTACTTC.

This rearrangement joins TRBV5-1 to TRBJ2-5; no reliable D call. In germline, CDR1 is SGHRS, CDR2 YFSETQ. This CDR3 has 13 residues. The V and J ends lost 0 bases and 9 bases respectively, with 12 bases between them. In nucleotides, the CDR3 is TGCGCCAGCAGCTTGGATGTGACGGCGGCCCAGTACTTC. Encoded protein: CASSLDVTAAQYF.

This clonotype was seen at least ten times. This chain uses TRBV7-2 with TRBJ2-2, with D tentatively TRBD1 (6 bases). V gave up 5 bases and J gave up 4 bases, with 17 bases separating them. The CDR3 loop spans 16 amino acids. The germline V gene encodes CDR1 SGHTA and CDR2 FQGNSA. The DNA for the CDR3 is TGTGCCAGCAGCCCCCCGAGGGGGATAGTCACCGGGGAGCTGTTTTTT. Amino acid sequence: CASSPPRGIVTGELFF.

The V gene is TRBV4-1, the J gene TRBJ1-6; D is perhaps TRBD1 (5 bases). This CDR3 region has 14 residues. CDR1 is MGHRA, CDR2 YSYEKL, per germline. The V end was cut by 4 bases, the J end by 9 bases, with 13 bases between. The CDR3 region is CASSRIGRVSPLHF. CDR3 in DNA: TGCGCCAGCAGCCGGATTGGCAGGGTTTCACCCCTCCACTTT.

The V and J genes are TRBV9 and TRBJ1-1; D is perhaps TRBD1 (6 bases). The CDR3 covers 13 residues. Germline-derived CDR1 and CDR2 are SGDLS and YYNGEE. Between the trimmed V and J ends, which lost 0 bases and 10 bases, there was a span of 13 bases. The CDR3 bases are TGTGCCAGCAGCGTAGAGGGGGGGAGGTTAGCTTTCTTT. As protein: CASSVEGGRLAFF.

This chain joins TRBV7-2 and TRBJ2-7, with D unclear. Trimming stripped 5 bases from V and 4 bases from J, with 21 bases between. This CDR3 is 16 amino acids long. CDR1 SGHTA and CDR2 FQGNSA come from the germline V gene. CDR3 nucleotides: TGTGCCAGCAGCCCCACCGGGCGGCGGACCTCTTACGAGCAGTACTTC. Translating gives CASSPTGRRTSYEQYF.

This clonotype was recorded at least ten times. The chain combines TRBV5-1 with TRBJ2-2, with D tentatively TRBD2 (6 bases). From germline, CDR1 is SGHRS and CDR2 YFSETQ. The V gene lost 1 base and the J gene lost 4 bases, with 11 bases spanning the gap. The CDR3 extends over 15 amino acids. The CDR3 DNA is TGCGCCAGCAGCTTGTCCTACGGGGGCACCGGGGAGCTGTTTTTT. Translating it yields CASSLSYGGTGELFF.

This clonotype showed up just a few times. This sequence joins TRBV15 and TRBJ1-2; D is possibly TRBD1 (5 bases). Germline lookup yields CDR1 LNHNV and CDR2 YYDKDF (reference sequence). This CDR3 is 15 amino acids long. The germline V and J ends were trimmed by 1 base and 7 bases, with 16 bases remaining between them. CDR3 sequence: CATSRGDSNFPGYTF. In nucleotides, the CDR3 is TGTGCCACCAGCAGAGGAGACAGCAACTTTCCTGGCTACACCTTC.

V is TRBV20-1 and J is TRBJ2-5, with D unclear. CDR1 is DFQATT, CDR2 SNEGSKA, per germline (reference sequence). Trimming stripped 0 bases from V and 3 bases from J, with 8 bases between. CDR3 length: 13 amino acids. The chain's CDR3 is CSARDFLEETQYF. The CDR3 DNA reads TGCAGTGCTAGAGATTTCCTAGAAGAGACCCAGTACTTC.

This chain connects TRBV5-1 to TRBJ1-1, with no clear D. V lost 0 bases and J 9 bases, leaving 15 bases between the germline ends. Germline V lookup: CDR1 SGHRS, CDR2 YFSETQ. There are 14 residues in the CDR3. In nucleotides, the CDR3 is TGCGCCAGCAGCTTGGTGGTTCCCGGGGAGAAAGCTTTCTTT. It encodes CASSLVVPGEKAFF.

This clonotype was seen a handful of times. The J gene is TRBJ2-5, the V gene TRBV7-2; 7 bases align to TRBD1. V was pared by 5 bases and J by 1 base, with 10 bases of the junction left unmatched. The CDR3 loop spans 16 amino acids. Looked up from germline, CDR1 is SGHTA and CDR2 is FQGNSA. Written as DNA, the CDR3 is TGTGCCAGCAGCGTTGAACAGGGGAGCCCCCAAGAGACCCAGTACTTC. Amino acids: CASSVEQGSPQETQYF.

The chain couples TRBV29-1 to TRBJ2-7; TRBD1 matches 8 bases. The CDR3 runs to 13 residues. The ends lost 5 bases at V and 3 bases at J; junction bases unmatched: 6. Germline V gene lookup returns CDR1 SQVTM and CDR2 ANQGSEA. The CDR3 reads CSVTGTGNYEQYF. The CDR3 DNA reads TGCAGCGTTACCGGGACAGGAAACTACGAGCAGTACTTC.

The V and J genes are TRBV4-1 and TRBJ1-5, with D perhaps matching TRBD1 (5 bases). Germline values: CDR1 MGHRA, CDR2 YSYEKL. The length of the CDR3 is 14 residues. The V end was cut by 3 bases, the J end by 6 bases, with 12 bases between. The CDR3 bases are TGCGCCAGCAGCCATCTCGGGACCTCTCAGCCCCAGCATTTT. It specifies CASSHLGTSQPQHF.

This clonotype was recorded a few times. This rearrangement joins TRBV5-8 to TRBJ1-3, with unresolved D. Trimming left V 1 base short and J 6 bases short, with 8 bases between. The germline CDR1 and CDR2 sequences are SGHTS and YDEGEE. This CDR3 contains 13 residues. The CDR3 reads CASSLINVNTIYF. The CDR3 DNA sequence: TGTGCCAGCAGCTTGATTAACGTAAACACCATATATTTT.

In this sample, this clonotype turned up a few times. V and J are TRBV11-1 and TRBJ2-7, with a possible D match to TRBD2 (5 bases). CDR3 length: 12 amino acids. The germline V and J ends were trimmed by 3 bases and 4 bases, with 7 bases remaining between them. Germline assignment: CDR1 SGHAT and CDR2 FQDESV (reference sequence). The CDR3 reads CASSFGEYEQYV. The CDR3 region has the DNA TGTGCCAGCAGCTTCGGGGAGTACGAGCAGTACGTC.

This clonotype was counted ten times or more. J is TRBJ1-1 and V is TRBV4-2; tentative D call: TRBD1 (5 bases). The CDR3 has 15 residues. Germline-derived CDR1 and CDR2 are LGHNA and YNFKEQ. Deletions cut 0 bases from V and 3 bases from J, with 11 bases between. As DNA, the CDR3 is TGTGCCAGCAGCCAAGATGGCGGGGGGGACACTGAAGCTTTCTTT. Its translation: CASSQDGGGDTEAFF.

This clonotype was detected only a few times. CDR3 loop: CASSVGHSNQPQHF. The CDR3, as DNA: TGTGCCAGCAGTGTGGGGCATAGCAATCAGCCCCAGCATTTT. This chain connects TRBV6-2 or TRBV6-3 to TRBJ1-5; tentatively, D is TRBD1 (5 bases). Germline V CDR1 and CDR2: MNHEY, SVGEGT. Trimming removed 5 bases at V and 0 bases at J, with 8 bases between. The CDR3 is 14 amino acids.

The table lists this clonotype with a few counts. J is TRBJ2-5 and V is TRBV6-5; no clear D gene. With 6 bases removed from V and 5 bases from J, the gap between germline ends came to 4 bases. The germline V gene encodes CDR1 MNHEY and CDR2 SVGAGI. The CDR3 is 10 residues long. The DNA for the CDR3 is TGTGCCAGCAGGGCCGAGACCCAGTACTTC. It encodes CASRAETQYF.

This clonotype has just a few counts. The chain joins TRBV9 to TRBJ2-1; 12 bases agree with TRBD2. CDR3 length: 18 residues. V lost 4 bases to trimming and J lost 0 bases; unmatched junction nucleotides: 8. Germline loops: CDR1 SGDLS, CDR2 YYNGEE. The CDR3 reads CASSMGLAGPASYNEQFF. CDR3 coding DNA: TGTGCCAGCAGCATGGGACTAGCGGGCCCGGCCTCCTACAATGAGCAGTTCTTC.

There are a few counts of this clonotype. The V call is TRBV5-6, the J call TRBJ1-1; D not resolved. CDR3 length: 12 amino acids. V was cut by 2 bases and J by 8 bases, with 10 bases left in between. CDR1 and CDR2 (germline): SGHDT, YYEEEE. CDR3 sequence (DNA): TGTGCCAGCAGCTTCGGGCTAAGGGAAGCTTTCTTT. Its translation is CASSFGLREAFF.

CDR3 DNA sequence: TGTGCCAGCAGTTCAGAGGACAGCCGATACGAGCAGTACTTC. Its translation is CASSSEDSRYEQYF. The V gene is TRBV12-3 or TRBV12-4, the J gene TRBJ2-7; tentatively, D is TRBD1 (6 bases). V was cut by 4 bases and J by 4 bases, with 14 bases left in between. The length of the CDR3 is 14 residues.

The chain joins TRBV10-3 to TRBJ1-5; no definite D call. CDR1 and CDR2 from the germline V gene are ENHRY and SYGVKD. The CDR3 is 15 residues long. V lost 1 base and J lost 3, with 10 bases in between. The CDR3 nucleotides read TGTGCCATCAGTGAGTGGGCAGTCAACAATCAGCCCCAGCATTTT. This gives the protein CAISEWAVNNQPQHF.

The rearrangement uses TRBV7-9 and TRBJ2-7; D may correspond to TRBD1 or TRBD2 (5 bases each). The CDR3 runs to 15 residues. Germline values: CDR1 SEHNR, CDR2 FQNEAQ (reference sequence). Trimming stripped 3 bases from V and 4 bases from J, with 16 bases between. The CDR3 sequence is CASSFGDGQTYEQYV. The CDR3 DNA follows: TGTGCCAGCAGCTTCGGGGACGGGCAAACTTACGAGCAGTACGTC.

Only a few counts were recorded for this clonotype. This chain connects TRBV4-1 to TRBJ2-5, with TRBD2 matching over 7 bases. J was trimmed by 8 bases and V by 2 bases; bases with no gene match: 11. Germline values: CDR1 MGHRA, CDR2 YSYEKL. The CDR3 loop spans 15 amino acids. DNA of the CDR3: TGCGCCAGCAGCCAACACCCAGCCACTAGCGTAACCCAGTACTTC. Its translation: CASSQHPATSVTQYF.